A selection of T cell receptor beta chains follows, all from one sample in a study of CD8 T cells in ankylosing spondylitis. TCRdb fed the 5' RACE reads into MiXCR, producing one record per CDR3 protein. In the table there are some 250,000 distinct CDR3 sequences, approximately 12% of which are singletons. The sample taken for sequencing was blood, either unsorted or a sorted T cell fraction (not recorded which). The receptors shown here come from a male donor with ankylosing spondylitis or in good health (not recorded which). The CDR3 runs from the conserved cysteine through the conserved F or W. A D gene is named only where the DNA matches it firmly. For some rows the clone size is stated as once, few or many, or as a class when expanded; others skip it.

14	TRBV18	TRBJ2-1	few	.	CASSPVKGINEQFF	TGTGCCAGCTCACCCGTTAAGGGAATCAATGAGCAGTTCTTC
17	TRBV12-3/TRBV12-4	TRBJ1-5	.	TRBD1	CASSSGTGGSSNQPQHF	TGTGCCAGCAGTTCCGGGACAGGGGGCTCTAGCAATCAGCCCCAGCATTTT
13	TRBV12-3/TRBV12-4	TRBJ1-3	many	.	CASSDYSGNTIYF	TGTGCCAGCAGCGATTACTCTGGAAACACCATATATTTT
16	TRBV20-1	TRBJ2-1	many	TRBD2	CSAKGTSDNSYNEQFF	TGCAGTGCAAAAGGGACTAGCGATAACTCCTACAATGAGCAGTTCTTC
11	TRBV5-3	TRBJ1-6	many	.	CARSLDSRRHF	TGTGCCAGAAGCCTGGACAGCCGTCGGCACTTT
16	TRBV4-2	TRBJ2-7	.	TRBD2	CASSPGTSGRVDEQYF	TGTGCCAGCAGCCCCGGGACTAGCGGGCGTGTCGACGAGCAGTACTTC
15	TRBV5-1	TRBJ2-5	few	TRBD1	CASSLWSGTGETQYF	TGCGCCAGCAGCTTGTGGTCTGGGACAGGAGAGACCCAGTACTTC
15	TRBV9	TRBJ2-3	many	.	CASSVSFPSTDTQYF	TGTGCCAGCAGCGTAAGTTTCCCCAGCACAGATACGCAGTATTTT
16	TRBV5-4	TRBJ2-5	.	.	CASSLGSGAAQETQYF	TGTGCCAGCAGCTTGGGATCGGGGGCGGCGCAAGAGACCCAGTACTTC
14	TRBV6-4	TRBJ2-1	few	.	CASSDSPSYNEQFF	TGTGCCAGCAGTGACAGTCCTTCCTACAATGAGCAGTTCTTC
15	TRBV27	TRBJ2-1	few	.	CASSFLSDAYNEQFF	TGTGCCAGCAGTTTTTTGAGCGACGCCTACAATGAGCAGTTCTTC
15	TRBV12-3/TRBV12-4	TRBJ2-5	many	.	CASRYRDRTTETQYF	TGTGCCAGCAGATACCGGGACCGTACAACGGAGACCCAGTACTTC
15	TRBV15	TRBJ2-3	many	.	CATSKDRASTDTQYF	TGTGCCACCAGCAAGGACAGAGCTAGCACAGATACGCAGTATTTT
13	TRBV20-1	TRBJ2-7	few	.	CSASAGQSYEQYF	TGCAGTGCTAGCGCGGGACAGAGTTACGAGCAGTACTTC
16	TRBV5-1	TRBJ2-3	many	TRBD2	CASSLTGGLTADTQYF	TGCGCCAGCAGCTTGACGGGGGGGCTCACGGCAGATACGCAGTATTTT
14	TRBV10-3	TRBJ2-3	many	.	CATRDITSTDTQYF	TGTGCCACGCGGGACATCACTAGCACAGATACGCAGTATTTT
14	TRBV28	TRBJ1-4	.	TRBD1	CASSQTGANEKLFF	TGTGCCAGCAGTCAGACAGGGGCTAATGAAAAACTGTTTTTT
10	TRBV29-1	TRBJ2-5	many	.	CSVVGETQYF	TGCAGCGTTGTGGGGGAGACCCAGTACTTC
13	TRBV6-1	TRBJ2-1	many	.	CASSEFGVDEQFF	TGTGCCAGCAGTGAATTTGGAGTCGATGAGCAGTTCTTC
16	TRBV5-1	TRBJ1-1	.	.	CATSLYPIESGTEAFF	TGCGCCACCAGCTTGTATCCCATAGAAAGTGGCACTGAAGCTTTCTTT